This T cell receptor (beta chain) originates from a study of technical replicates of blood from a few donors (dated by TCRdb to about 2017). The CDR3, cysteine through phenylalanine, is 17 amino acids long. The CDR3 DNA has 51 bases and is translated from base 1. Per the germline V gene, MNHNS is the CDR1 and SASEGT is the CDR2. Clipping removes 4 bases from V and 4 bases from J, with 11 as the unmatched junction base count. This clone was counted a single time. Its recognized antigen is unknown. No much larger clonotype is one base removed from it; base qualities were not supplied. The protocol used for the library was the immunoSEQ multiplex PCR assay. Held by TCRdb, this immuneACCESS table contains in-frame sequences only and omits some clones. Under half of the omission traces to an unresolved V gene where checked; the cause of the rest is unknown. The sample has approximately 70,000 clones on record, approximately 97% of them singletons. The ten largest clones capture roughly 0.3% of the sample.

The receptor was isolated from a human donor in good health. The V and J genes are TRBV6-1 and TRBJ1-1, and 11 junction bases match TRBD1. Sequencing used T cells isolated from PBMCs. This receptor has the CDR3 CASSARDRGVLGTEAFF. Here is the DNA: TGTGCCAGCAGTGCCCGGGACAGGGGGGTTCTTGGCACTGAAGCTTTCTTT.